This T cell receptor (beta chain) appears in the sequencing data of a study of control samples from healthy donors and cancer patients. Data came from immunoSEQ multiplex PCR; TCRdb stores just in-frame clones and leaves some out. Found here are fewer than 200,000 clones, nearly 90% of them singletons; the top ten hold 1.4%. Sequencing used blood. The receptor was isolated from a woman in her fifties or sixties in good health.

The CDR3 region has the DNA TGCGCCAGCAGTGAGCAGGGGGCCAAGTACGAGCAGTACTTC. This sequence encodes CASSEQGAKYEQYF. The J gene is TRBJ2-7, the V gene TRBV10-1, with TRBD1 identical over 8 bases. J was trimmed by 4 bases and V by 2 bases; bases with no gene match: 4. There are 14 residues in the CDR3. Looked up from germline, CDR1 is WNHNN and CDR2 is SYGVQD (reference sequence).